Listed here is a single T cell receptor (beta chain). This clonotype came up many times. Its target antigen remains unknown. Per-base quality was not reported, and no clone a single base away is much larger than it. This sample stems from a study of CD8 T cells in ankylosing spondylitis (dated 2017 in TCRdb). Turning to the overall study: The study set out to find disease-linked TCR variants by profiling T cell receptor beta repertoires in ankylosing spondylitis patients and healthy donors. Samples of peripheral blood were taken, and for ankylosing spondylitis patients, synovial fluid was collected as well. In total, the full study cohort was made up of about 110 healthy donors and more than 20 ankylosing spondylitis patients.

Synovial fluid samples were matched to blood samples from the same ankylosing spondylitis patients. Including cysteine and phenylalanine, the CDR3 has 15 amino acids. Of all the DNA, just the CDR3 is kept, 45 bases in frame from base 1. Relative to germline, V is 2 bases shorter and J is 7 bases shorter, with 15 bases between their ends. According to the germline V gene, CDR1 reads SGHTA and CDR2 reads FQGTGA. Sequencing was performed on an Illumina HiSeq 2500. TCR beta libraries were prepared by quantitative 5'-RACE with molecular barcodes. In the paper's pipeline: Disease-linked TCR variants were identified with a new computational method built on a probabilistic model of VDJ rearrangement. The public reads were run again by TCRdb, first through fastp at Q25 and then through MiXCR, and only productive beta chains were kept. Entries that share a CDR3 protein sequence are merged under the most common genes and DNA. The V and J calls were determined by TCRdb, not by the authors. Present in this sample are some 150,000 distinct CDR3 sequences, under 45% of which were seen just once. The ten largest clones take up roughly 15% of the sample.

What the research found in general, with its limitations: According to the report, matched synovial fluid samples from ankylosing spondylitis patients were significantly enriched for the disease-linked clones. The disease-linked clones showed a CD8+ phenotype and occurred at relatively low frequencies in peripheral blood. Some motif variants were previously reported in synovial fluid and blood of reactive arthritis patients, suggesting common disease-initiation mechanisms. A TCR beta motif made up of fewer than 10 highly homologous amino acid variants appeared to be characteristic of blood from ankylosing spondylitis patients.

The sequence came from a male donor with ankylosing spondylitis. Sequencing used synovial fluid, either unsorted or a sorted T cell fraction (not recorded which). The chain employs TRBV7-3 and TRBJ1-5; matching of 6 bases hints at TRBD1 as the D gene. The nucleotide sequence reads as follows: TGTGCCAGCAGCTTATGGGCAGGGGAGGGGCAGCCCCAGCATTTT. This codes for CASSLWAGEGQPQHF.